These T cell receptor beta chains were read from a single sample in a study of shared clonotypes between healthy human individuals. TCRdb's table, derived via immunoSEQ multiplex PCR, lists solely in-frame clones and lacks some. The table has some 1,900,000 clones, approximately 94% seen once; the top ten hold less than 1.5%. Material: naive CD8+ T cells sorted from blood. All receptors derive from a man aged 18-30 years in good health. CDR3s include the opening cysteine and the closing phenylalanine or tryptophan. The order of the fields is V gene, clone size, J gene, D gene, CDR3 protein, CDR3 DNA. D genes are given only for firm matches. Clone size is shown for a subset of rows, as once, few, many or a class of expanded clone.

>TRBV14|.|TRBJ2-2|.
CASSQLGLVNTGELFF
TGTGCCAGCAGCCAATTGGGACTGGTAAACACCGGGGAGCTGTTTTTT
>TRBV6-1|.|TRBJ2-1|.
CASRAGSDSYNEQFF
TGTGCCAGCAGGGCCGGTAGCGACTCCTACAATGAGCAGTTCTTC
>TRBV11-3|.|TRBJ2-7|TRBD1
CASSPYRGSYEQYF
TGTGCCAGCAGCCCATACAGGGGCTCCTACGAGCAGTACTTC
>TRBV5-4|once|TRBJ2-7|.
CASSFRGAGAEQYF
TGTGCCAGCAGCTTTCGAGGGGCAGGGGCCGAGCAGTACTTC
>TRBV7-9|.|TRBJ2-3|TRBD2
CARAGLSTDTQYF
TGTGCCAGAGCGGGACTAAGCACAGATACGCAGTATTTT
>TRBV19|few|TRBJ1-1|.
CASSIDLENTEAFF
TGTGCCAGTAGTATAGATCTTGAGAACACTGAAGCTTTCTTT
>TRBV6-5|.|TRBJ2-2|TRBD1
CASSYGTGSTGELFF
TGTGCCAGCAGTTACGGGACAGGGTCCACCGGGGAGCTGTTTTTT
>TRBV5-4|.|TRBJ2-2|.
CASSLAGTGELFF
TGTGCCAGCAGCTTGGCCGGGACCGGGGAGCTGTTTTTT
>TRBV7-7|.|TRBJ2-3|TRBD2
CASSLAGNSTDTQYF
TGTGCTAGCAGCTTAGCGGGCAATAGCACAGATACGCAGTATTTT
>TRBV4-1|.|TRBJ1-2|.
CASSQDRGVRGYTF
TGCGCCAGCAGCCAAGATCGTGGCGTTCGAGGCTACACCTTC
>TRBV28|.|TRBJ1-4|TRBD1
CASRPTGGNEKLFF
TGTGCCAGCAGGCCGACAGGGGGTAATGAAAAACTGTTTTTT
>TRBV28|.|TRBJ2-7|TRBD1
CASTSRRQGYEQYF
TGTGCCAGCACCTCCCGGCGACAGGGTTACGAGCAGTACTTC
>TRBV10-2|.|TRBJ2-5|TRBD2
CASSELAGEAETQYF
TGCGCCAGCAGTGAACTAGCGGGGGAGGCAGAGACCCAGTACTTC
>TRBV30|.|TRBJ1-6|.
CAWDREGSPLHF
TGTGCCTGGGACAGAGAGGGTTCACCCCTCCACTTT
>TRBV6-6|few|TRBJ1-6|.
CASSPGPGMDSPLHF
TGTGCCAGCAGTCCCGGGCCTGGTATGGATTCACCCCTCCACTTT
>TRBV13|.|TRBJ1-1|TRBD1
CASSAWTGMNTEAFF
TGTGCCAGCAGCGCCTGGACAGGGATGAACACTGAAGCTTTCTTT
>TRBV14|.|TRBJ2-1|TRBD1
CASSQDGWDRGFNEQFF
TGTGCCAGCAGCCAAGATGGTTGGGACAGGGGTTTTAATGAGCAGTTCTTC
>TRBV10-2|.|TRBJ2-2|.
CASSLGRTRGTGELFF
TGCGCCAGCAGTCTGGGACGGACCCGAGGCACCGGGGAGCTGTTTTTT
>TRBV23-1|.|TRBJ1-2|.
CASSLTVRNYGYTF
TGCGCCAGCAGTTTAACAGTTCGTAACTATGGCTACACCTTC
>TRBV6-5|.|TRBJ2-5|TRBD2
CASNYDGGGETQYF
TGTGCCAGCAATTACGACGGGGGGGGAGAGACCCAGTACTTC
>TRBV15|.|TRBJ2-7|TRBD2
CATSINRGGPVHEQYF
TGTGCCACCAGCATAAACCGCGGGGGGCCCGTCCACGAGCAGTACTTC
>TRBV2|.|TRBJ2-7|TRBD2
CASSASGISYEQYF
TGTGCCAGCTCGGCTAGCGGGATATCCTACGAGCAGTACTTC
>TRBV19|.|TRBJ2-1|.
CASSPTLNSYNEQFF
TGTGCCAGTAGTCCAACGCTTAACTCCTACAATGAGCAGTTCTTC
>TRBV11-2|.|TRBJ1-6|.
CASSNRGPNNSPLHF
TGTGCCAGCAGCAACCGAGGGCCGAATAATTCACCCCTCCACTTT
>TRBV6-5|.|TRBJ2-3|TRBD2
CASSLLGGRWSDTQYF
TGTGCCAGCAGTTTGCTAGGCGGGAGATGGTCAGATACGCAGTATTTT